The entry below gives a single T cell receptor beta chain sequence along with its context. This clone was seen a few times. Its recognized antigen is unknown. No per-base quality is available; no much larger clone lies one base away. Donors were healthy HIV-negative adults with no recently reported acute infections or vaccinations. Every donor was a Caucasian adult living in Nashville, Tennessee, USA. Magnetic negative selection was used to enrich CD4+ T cells, after which naive cells were positively selected on CD45RA and the negative fraction became the memory subset. Blood was obtained by leukapheresis, after which PBMCs were separated by Ficoll-Histopaque density gradient centrifugation and cryopreserved in liquid nitrogen vapor phase. Purity and quantity of every magnetically sorted T cell population were checked by analytical flow cytometry. Genomic DNA was isolated from each sorted fraction and quantified by UV absorbance on a Nanodrop 2000c.

Spanning cysteine to phenylalanine, the CDR3 consists of 14 amino acids. The DNA shown is the 42-base CDR3, in frame from base 1. From a lookup of the germline V gene (reference sequence), CDR1 and CDR2 are SEHNR and FQNEAQ. Trimming at the junction amounts to 6 bases on V and 3 bases on J, and the germline ends lie 15 bases apart. The data were obtained in a study of shared clonotypes between healthy human individuals (dated by TCRdb to the early 2020s). Study-wide context: The cohort included three men and a couple of women between 18 and 49 years of age. Per donor, three plates each were used for CD4 naive and CD4 memory, two for CD8 naive, and one for CD8 memory. To estimate repertoire size and how much clonotypes are shared between individuals, the study performed deep sequencing of blood TCR repertoires from about five healthy adults. Libraries were prepared and TCR repertoires were sequenced by different laboratories using diverse techniques, in order to increase sequencing depth and limit assay-specific biases. Each donor's leukapheresis produced roughly between roughly 0.94 and 9.5 billion PBMCs.

Using the deep immunoSEQ assay, TCR CDR3 regions were amplified from genomic DNA by multiplex PCR. For each cell subset, the extracted genomic DNA was distributed evenly across all wells of several immunoSEQ 96-well plates, and each plate served as one replicate. Each replicate PCR for sorted subsets received about 180 ng genomic DNA, equal to roughly 33,000 T cell genomes. Purified libraries were measured with a Qubit 3.0 fluorometer, size-checked on a Bioanalyzer 2100, and measured again with the KAPA Library Quantification kit. Every immunoSEQ 96-well plate was sequenced on a dedicated single-read 150-cycle Illumina NextSeq 550 flow cell. In the authors' own workflow: Because only junctional sequences without quality scores were contained in the immunoSEQ output, filtering matching that applied to full-length reads could not be performed. To assign V/J genes and CDR3, sequences were annotated against IMGT germline references using PyIR, a Python wrapper for IgBLAST v1.9. Any read was removed if the V/J assignment was weak (E-value above 1e-6), the CDR3 was missing, or the read contained stop codons, out-of-frame junctions, or ambiguous translated residues. V3J clonotypes were defined by identical inferred V gene, J gene, and CDR3 amino acid sequence. Percentage overlap between repertoires was calculated by dividing the number of shared unique clonotypes by the size of the smaller repertoire. RTK rarefaction, the Chao1 estimator, and Recon v2.1 estimates of unobserved clonotypes were used to assess repertoire richness. For all TCRbeta clonotypes obtained by the gDNA method from a few donors, generation probabilities were computed with OLGA. The immuneACCESS repertoire file appears here via TCRdb, limited to in-frame rearrangements. These files lack a portion of the clones; in checked studies, under half of the deficit traces to unresolved V genes, and the cause of the others is not known. The V and J calls and the clone size are those of that table, but D and trimming were determined from the DNA. The sample table shows about 990,000 clones, and around 82% are seen once. The ten top clones hold 0.5% to 0.65% of the sample.

Summary of the overall study and its limitations: Even with the large sequencing depth, rarefaction of the sorted-subset datasets indicated that sequencing was incomplete. Pairwise subsampling led to the expectation that sequencing depth would affect the degree of clonotype sharing among donors. Sharing across four donors was observed for about 5% of naive CD4, 3% to 4% of naive CD8, about 2.3% of memory CD4, and around 0.42% of memory CD8 clonotypes. Larger estimated clonotype richness was generally found for naive subsets than for memory subsets. Sampling was restricted to blood, and TCR repertoires in tissues likely differ from the TCR repertoires found in blood. The small number of donors limited the genetic and exposure-history diversity represented. Compared with non-shared clonotypes, clonotypes shared by all four sorted-subset donors had higher generation probabilities.

This sequence originates from a man younger than 30 in good health. Some clones in this sample may be carry-over from other donors' samples. The chain uses TRBV7-9 and TRBJ2-7; the D gene is perhaps TRBD1, from 5 matching bases. The specimen was memory CD4+ T cells from PBMCs. What this sample's cell subset or site label stands for: CD45RA-negative fraction. The DNA sequence follows: TGTGCCAGCAGTGATAAAGGACAAATCTACGAGCAGTACTTC. Translated, it reads CASSDKGQIYEQYF.